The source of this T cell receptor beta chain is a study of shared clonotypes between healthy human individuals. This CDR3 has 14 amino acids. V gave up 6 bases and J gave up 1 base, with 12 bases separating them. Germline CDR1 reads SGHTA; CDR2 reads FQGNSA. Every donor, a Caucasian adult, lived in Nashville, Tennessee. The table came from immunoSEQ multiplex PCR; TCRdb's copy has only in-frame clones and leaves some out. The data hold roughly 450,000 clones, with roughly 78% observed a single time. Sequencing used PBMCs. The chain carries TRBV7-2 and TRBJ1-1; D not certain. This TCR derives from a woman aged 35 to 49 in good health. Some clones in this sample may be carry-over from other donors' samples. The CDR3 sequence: CASRSTEPNTEAFF. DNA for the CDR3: TGTGCCAGCAGGTCGACGGAGCCGAACACTGAAGCTTTCTTT.